The present T cell receptor (beta chain) was sequenced within a study of shared T cell receptors in the human thymus. The CDR3 consists of 23 residues. The trim removed 6 bases at V and 6 bases at J, leaving 32 bases unmatched. Germline V gene lookup returns CDR1 MNHEY and CDR2 SMNVEV (reference sequence). Assay used: immunoSEQ multiplex PCR; TCRdb lists only in-frame clones, some missing. Counted here are hundreds of thousands of clones, around 87% occurring once; the ten biggest clones make up under 0.01%. The data were also submitted as part of a second study, on human thymus T cells. That report adds: Having corrective surgery for congenital heart defects, healthy Finnish infants were the ones who donated. Thymus was obtained from resections taken during corrective heart surgery. Gene usage for V and J segments appeared biased in thymic and blood repertoires.

The chain has TRBV27 and TRBJ1-5; 10 bases are shared with TRBD1. The sequence was obtained from a boy in the first two years of life with a congenital heart defect. Sequencing was done on a sample of thymocytes. CDR3 in amino acids: CASSPRGRPGTGVPIVGLQPQHF. The CDR3 DNA is TGTGCCAGCAGCCCCCGAGGCCGCCCCGGGACAGGGGTTCCTATTGTCGGGCTTCAGCCCCAGCATTTT.